This T cell receptor beta chain was observed in a study of CD8 T cells in Susac syndrome. Study-level background: When their blood was taken, the Susac syndrome patients had either not yet had any therapy, were taking corticosteroids, or were taking intravenous immunoglobulin alone. General study results and limits: None of the CD4+ T cell repertoires in Susac syndrome showed clonal expansion.

Points on this clonotype: What it recognizes is unknown.

The authors reverse transcribed about 0.5 to 1 ug RNA with random hexamers. TCRdb recomputed calls from the immunoSEQ multiplex PCR reads with MiXCR, one row per CDR3 protein. This sample has over 120,000 distinct CDR3 sequences, with around 93% found just once. Sequencing was performed on CD4+ T cells from PBMCs. This clonotype was obtained from a human donor with Susac syndrome.

The CDR3 DNA follows: TGTGCCAGCAGCGTGGGACTAGCGGGAGGGCCTGGATACGAGCAGTACTTC. Amino acid sequence: CASSVGLAGGPGYEQYF. The rearrangement uses TRBV9 and TRBJ2-7, with TRBD2 matching over 16 bases. Germline V gene lookup returns CDR1 SGDLS and CDR2 YYNGEE. This CDR3 has 17 amino acids. After removal of 2 bases from V and 4 bases from J, the junction contained 6 bases not matched to a gene.